The 12 T cell receptor beta chains below all came from one sample that was sequenced in a study of blood T cell repertoires in COVID-19. Assay used: immunoSEQ multiplex PCR; TCRdb lists only in-frame clones, some missing. The sample includes roughly 60,000 clones, 75% to 85% of them seen just once. Sequenced material: peripheral blood. Every receptor here comes from a woman aged 55-69 years with acute or convalescent COVID-19.

The CDR3, as DNA: TGTGCCAGCAGATTAAGGGTTCGGGAGGACACTGAAGCTTTCTTT. It translates to CASRLRVREDTEAFF. The V gene is TRBV6-5, the J gene TRBJ1-1, with no clear D. This CDR3 has 15 residues. The germline V and J ends were trimmed by 6 bases and 3 bases, with 17 bases remaining between them. In germline, CDR1 is MNHEY, CDR2 SVGAGI.

The chain carries TRBV4-1 and TRBJ2-7; 13 bases fit TRBD2. The germline V gene encodes CDR1 MGHRA and CDR2 YSYEKL. After removal of 0 bases from V and 1 base from J, the junction contained 0 bases not matched to a gene. The CDR3 length is 16 residues. The CDR3 DNA reads TGCGCCAGCAGCCAAGAACTAGCGGGGGGGTCCTACGAGCAGTACTTC. Translating it yields CASSQELAGGSYEQYF.

The CDR3 DNA follows: TGTGCCTGGAGGGCTGGCCCCGGCAATCAGCCCCAGCATTTT. Translation gives CAWRAGPGNQPQHF. The V and J genes are TRBV30 and TRBJ1-5, with unresolved D. With 3 bases removed from V and 2 bases from J, the gap between germline ends came to 11 bases. The CDR3 is 14 amino acids. The germline CDR1 and CDR2 sequences are GTSNPN and SVGIG (reference sequence).

V and J are TRBV2 and TRBJ1-2, with D perhaps TRBD1 (6 bases). Germline V gives CDR1 SNHLY, CDR2 FYNNEI. This CDR3 region has 13 residues. The germline V and J ends were trimmed by 2 bases and 6 bases, with 10 bases remaining between them. This CDR3 is CASSENQGHGYTF. Written as DNA, the CDR3 is TGTGCCAGCAGTGAAAATCAGGGGCATGGCTACACCTTC.

This clone was observed a few times. The genes are TRBV19 and TRBJ1-4; D possibly corresponds to TRBD1 (5 bases). The germline V and J ends were trimmed by 5 bases and 7 bases, with 14 bases remaining between them. This CDR3 comprises 14 residues. CDR1 and CDR2 from the germline V gene are LNHDA and SQIVND (reference sequence). The CDR3 DNA follows: TGTGCCAGTAGTCCCCTCGGGGGGGGTGAAAAACTGTTTTTT. Translated: CASSPLGGGEKLFF.

The rearrangement uses TRBV6-5 and TRBJ1-3; TRBD1 agrees at 7 bases. The CDR3 totals 15 residues. Trimming took 7 bases from V and 0 from J; bases not matched to a gene: 6. Germline lookup yields CDR1 MNHEY and CDR2 SVGAGI. In DNA form, the CDR3 reads TGTGCCAGCAAAACAGGGGCTAGCTCTGGAAACACCATATATTTT. Translating gives CASKTGASSGNTIYF.

The V call is TRBV18, the J call TRBJ1-1; D may be TRBD1 (5 bases). Trimming took off 2 bases at V and 3 bases at J, with 7 bases between the two ends. The CDR3 is made up of 13 amino acids. The germline gives CDR1 KGHSH, CDR2 LQKENI. CDR3 protein: CASSPGGDTEAFF. The CDR3 DNA reads as TGTGCCAGCTCACCAGGGGGGGACACTGAAGCTTTCTTT.

V usage is TRBV5-1 and J usage is TRBJ1-2; D is ambiguous. Between the trimmed V and J ends, which lost 0 bases and 4 bases, there was a span of 10 bases. Germline V gene data show CDR1 as SGHRS and CDR2 as YFSETQ. The CDR3 has 14 residues. The DNA for the CDR3 is TGCGCCAGCAGCTTGGGAGGTAGTAGCTATGGCTACACCTTC. Encoded protein: CASSLGGSSYGYTF.

This chain uses TRBV24-1 with TRBJ1-2, with TRBD1 identical over 10 bases. There are 15 residues in the CDR3. From germline, CDR1 is KGHDR and CDR2 SFDVKD. V gave up 3 bases and J gave up 4 bases; unmatched junction bases: 4. The CDR3 DNA follows: TGTGCCACCAGTGATGCCGGGACAGGGGTCTATGGCTACACCTTC. It translates to CATSDAGTGVYGYTF.

The chain has TRBV5-4 and TRBJ2-3; weak D call: TRBD2 (6 bases). This CDR3 is 15 amino acids long. The germline gives CDR1 SGHNT, CDR2 YYREEE (reference sequence). Trimming shortened V by 0 bases and J by 4 bases, and 12 bases separated the two germline ends. The CDR3 DNA reads as TGTGCCAGCAGCTTGGTCCCAGGAGGGGCAGATACGCAGTATTTT. Protein product: CASSLVPGGADTQYF.

J is TRBJ1-6 and V is TRBV10-3, with TRBD1 matching over 10 bases. The V segment lost 6 bases and the J segment 10 bases; nucleotides outside the gene matches: 9. Per the germline V gene, CDR1 is ENHRY and CDR2 is SYGVKD. The CDR3 length is 15 residues. The CDR3 reads CAIRISGTGDSPLHF. CDR3 nucleotide sequence: TGTGCCATCAGAATCTCCGGGACAGGGGACTCACCCCTCCACTTT.

The chain joins TRBV4-1 to TRBJ2-7; 13 bases line up with TRBD2. V lost 3 bases to trimming and J lost 4 bases; unmatched junction nucleotides: 6. From germline, CDR1 is MGHRA and CDR2 YSYEKL. CDR3 size: 16 residues. CDR3 nucleotides: TGCGCCAGCAGCCAGCGGGGACTAGCGGGGAGATACGAGCAGTACTTC. Translated, it gives CASSQRGLAGRYEQYF.